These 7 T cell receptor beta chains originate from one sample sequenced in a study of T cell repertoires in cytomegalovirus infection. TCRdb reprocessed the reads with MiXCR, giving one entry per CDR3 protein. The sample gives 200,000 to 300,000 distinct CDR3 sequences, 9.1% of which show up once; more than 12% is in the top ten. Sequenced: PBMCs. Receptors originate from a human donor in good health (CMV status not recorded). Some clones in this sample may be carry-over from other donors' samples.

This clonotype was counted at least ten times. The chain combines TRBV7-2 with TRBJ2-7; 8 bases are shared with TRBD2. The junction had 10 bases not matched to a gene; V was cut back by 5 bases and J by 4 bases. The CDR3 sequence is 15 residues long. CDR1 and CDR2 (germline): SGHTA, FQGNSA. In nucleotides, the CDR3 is TGTGCCAGCAGCCAAATAAGCGGGAGTTCTTACGAGCAGTACTTC. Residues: CASSQISGSSYEQYF.

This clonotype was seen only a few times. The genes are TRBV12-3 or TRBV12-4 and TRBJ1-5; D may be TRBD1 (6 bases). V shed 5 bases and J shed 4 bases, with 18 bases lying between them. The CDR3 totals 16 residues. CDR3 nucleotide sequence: TGTGCCAGCAGTCCGAGATTCGGGGGCCGAAATCAGCCCCAGCATTTT. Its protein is CASSPRFGGRNQPQHF.

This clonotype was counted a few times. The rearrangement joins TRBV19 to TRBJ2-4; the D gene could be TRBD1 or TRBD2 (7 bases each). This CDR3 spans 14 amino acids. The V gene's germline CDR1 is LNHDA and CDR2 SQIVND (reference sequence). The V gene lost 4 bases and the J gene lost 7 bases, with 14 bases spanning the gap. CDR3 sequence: CASSRQGGANIQYF. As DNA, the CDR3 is TGTGCCAGTAGTAGACAGGGAGGGGCGAACATTCAGTACTTC.

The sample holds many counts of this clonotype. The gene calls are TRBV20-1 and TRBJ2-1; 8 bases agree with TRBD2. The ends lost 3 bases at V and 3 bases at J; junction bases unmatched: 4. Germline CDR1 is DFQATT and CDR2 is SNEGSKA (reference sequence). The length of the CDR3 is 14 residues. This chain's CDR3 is CSASGLAGYNEQFF. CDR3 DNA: TGCAGTGCTAGTGGCCTAGCGGGCTACAATGAGCAGTTCTTC.

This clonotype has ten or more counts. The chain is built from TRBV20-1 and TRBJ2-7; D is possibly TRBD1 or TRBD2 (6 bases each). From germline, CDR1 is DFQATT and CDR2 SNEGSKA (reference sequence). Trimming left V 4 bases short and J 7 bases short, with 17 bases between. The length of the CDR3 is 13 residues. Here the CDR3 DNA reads TGCAGTGCTATCGACCTCCCGGGGGCTGAGCAGTACTTC. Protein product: CSAIDLPGAEQYF.

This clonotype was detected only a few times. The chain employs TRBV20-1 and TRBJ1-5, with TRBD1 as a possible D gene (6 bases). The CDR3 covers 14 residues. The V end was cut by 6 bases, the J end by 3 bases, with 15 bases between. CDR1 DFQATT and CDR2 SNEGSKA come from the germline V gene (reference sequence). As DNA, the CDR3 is TGCAGTGCAGGGGGGCTGGCTCTCAATCAGCCCCAGCATTTT. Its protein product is CSAGGLALNQPQHF.

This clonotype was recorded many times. Here the CDR3 reads CASSPLQGNQPQHF. The CDR3 DNA reads TGTGCCAGCAGCCCTCTCCAAGGCAATCAGCCCCAGCATTTT. This chain uses TRBV7-6 with TRBJ1-5; unclear D gene. CDR3 size: 14 residues. Looked up from germline, CDR1 is SGHVS and CDR2 is FNYEAQ. V shed 5 bases and J shed 2 bases, with 10 bases lying between them.